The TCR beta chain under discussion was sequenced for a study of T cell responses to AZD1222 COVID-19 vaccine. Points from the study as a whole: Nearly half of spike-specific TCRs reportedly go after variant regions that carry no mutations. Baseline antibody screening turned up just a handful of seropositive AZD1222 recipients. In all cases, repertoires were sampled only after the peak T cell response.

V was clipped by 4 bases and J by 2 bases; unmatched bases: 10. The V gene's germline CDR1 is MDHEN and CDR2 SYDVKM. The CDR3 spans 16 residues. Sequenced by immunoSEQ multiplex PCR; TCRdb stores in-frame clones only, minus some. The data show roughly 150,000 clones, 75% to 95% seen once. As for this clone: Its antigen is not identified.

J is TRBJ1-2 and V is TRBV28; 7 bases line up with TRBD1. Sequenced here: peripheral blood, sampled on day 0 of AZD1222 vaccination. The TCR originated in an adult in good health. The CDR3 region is CASSWGAGGRNYGYTF. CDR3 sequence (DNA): TGTGCCAGCAGTTGGGGGGCAGGGGGGAGAAACTATGGCTACACCTTC.